These T cell receptor beta chains were read from a single sample in a study of control samples from healthy donors and cancer patients. Some clones are missing from TCRdb's copy, which holds only in-frame ones; the method was immunoSEQ multiplex PCR. Of roughly 450,000 clones listed, roughly 90% are singletons. The specimen sequenced was PBMCs. Receptors were obtained from a man in his forties with head and neck cancer. Both conserved end residues are part of each CDR3. The D gene is left open where the match is weak. A row's size may be missing; if present it is once, few, many or a size class.

>-|TRBV29-1|-|TRBJ2-3
CSVKTPALLTDTQYF
TGCAGCGTTAAGACCCCCGCCCTTCTCACAGATACGCAGTATTTT
>-|TRBV28|TRBD2|TRBJ2-3
CASSLMVLAGWDTQYF
TGTGCCAGCAGTTTAATGGTACTAGCGGGTTGGGATACGCAGTATTTT
>-|TRBV4-1|TRBD1|TRBJ1-4
CASSHPQGQGNEKLFF
TGCGCCAGCAGCCACCCCCAGGGACAGGGCAATGAAAAACTGTTTTTT
>-|TRBV10-3|-|TRBJ2-5
CAISESSGPQETQYF
TGTGCCATCAGTGAGTCCAGCGGGCCCCAAGAGACCCAGTACTTC
>-|TRBV19|TRBD1|TRBJ2-2
CASSRQGAGELFF
TGTGCCAGTAGTCGACAGGGGGCCGGGGAGCTGTTTTTT
>-|TRBV6-6|-|TRBJ1-1
CASTWGENTEAFF
TGTGCCAGCACTTGGGGGGAGAACACTGAAGCTTTCTTT
>-|TRBV27|TRBD1|TRBJ1-5
CASSFEGAGNQPQHF
TGTGCCAGCAGTTTTGAGGGGGCTGGCAATCAGCCCCAGCATTTT
>once|TRBV4-1|-|TRBJ2-1
CASSQGQRGRSYNEQFF
TGCGCCAGCAGCCAAGGACAACGCGGCCGCTCCTACAATGAGCAGTTCTTC
>-|TRBV28|-|TRBJ1-5
CASSYREMQPQHF
TGTGCCAGCAGTTACAGGGAGATGCAGCCCCAGCATTTT
>-|TRBV27|TRBD2|TRBJ2-1
CASSLRLAEVNEQFF
TGTGCCAGCAGCCTACGACTAGCGGAGGTCAATGAGCAGTTCTTC
>-|TRBV29-1|TRBD1|TRBJ2-5
CSVVPGTAQETQYF
TGCAGCGTTGTCCCTGGGACAGCTCAAGAGACCCAGTACTTC
>-|TRBV4-2|TRBD1|TRBJ1-2
CASSQTGTGNFYYGYTF
TGTGCCAGCAGCCAAACCGGGACAGGGAATTTCTACTATGGCTACACCTTC
>-|TRBV7-3|-|TRBJ2-5
CASSLVYQETQYF
TGTGCCAGCAGCTTAGTTTACCAAGAGACCCAGTACTTC
>-|TRBV19|-|TRBJ1-1
CASTPTPGSNTEAFF
TGTGCCAGTACCCCCACCCCCGGGTCGAACACTGAAGCTTTCTTT
>-|TRBV19|TRBD2|TRBJ2-1
CASSIGAEAGNEQFF
TGTGCCAGTAGTATTGGGGCGGAAGCGGGGAATGAGCAGTTCTTC
>-|TRBV6-2/TRBV6-3|-|TRBJ1-5
CASTYSISGVSNQPQHF
TGTGCCAGCACCTACTCCATTTCAGGCGTTAGCAATCAGCCCCAGCATTTT
>-|TRBV20-1|TRBD1|TRBJ2-7
CSASQDRNYEQYF
TGCAGTGCTAGTCAGGACAGGAACTACGAGCAGTACTTC
>-|TRBV13|TRBD1|TRBJ1-1
CASSGTGAGTEAFF
TGTGCCAGCAGCGGAACAGGGGCGGGCACTGAAGCTTTCTTT
>-|TRBV30|TRBD1|TRBJ1-5
CAFTGGSNQPQHF
TGTGCCTTCACAGGGGGAAGCAATCAGCCCCAGCATTTT
>-|TRBV27|TRBD1|TRBJ2-5
CASSLGTGGRGTQYF
TGTGCCAGCAGTTTAGGGACAGGGGGCAGGGGGACCCAGTACTTC
>-|TRBV10-3|-|TRBJ1-1
CAISVSNGGTEAFF
TGTGCCATCAGTGTCTCGAACGGTGGCACTGAAGCTTTCTTT
>once|TRBV6-5|-|TRBJ2-7
CASSPRNPTYEQYF
TGTGCCAGCAGTCCCAGGAACCCTACCTACGAGCAGTACTTC
>-|TRBV4-1|-|TRBJ1-2
CASSQEDRLSNGYTF
TGCGCCAGCAGCCAAGAGGACAGACTATCTAATGGCTACACCTTC
>-|TRBV6-5|-|TRBJ1-6
CASREDMIAPLHF
TGTGCCAGCAGGGAGGATATGATAGCACCCCTCCACTTT
>-|TRBV28|-|TRBJ2-3
CASRVGGSTDTQYF
TGTGCCAGCAGAGTCGGGGGAAGCACAGATACGCAGTATTTT
>-|TRBV5-1|TRBD1|TRBJ1-1
CASSLQGVGTEAFF
TGCGCCAGCAGCTTACAGGGGGTAGGCACTGAAGCTTTCTTT
>-|TRBV28|-|TRBJ1-4
CASRVTHLNEKLFF
TGTGCCAGCAGGGTAACGCACCTTAATGAAAAACTGTTTTTT
>once|TRBV6-5|-|TRBJ1-1
CASSSGTPPFEAFF
TGTGCCAGCAGTTCCGGGACGCCTCCTTTTGAAGCTTTCTTT
>-|TRBV2|-|TRBJ2-3
CASSRTRDIGRDTQYF
TGTGCCAGCAGTCGCACCCGGGACATCGGGCGGGATACGCAGTATTTT
>-|TRBV28|TRBD1|TRBJ1-4
CASSPGQGPTNEKLFF
TGTGCCAGCAGCCCGGGACAGGGCCCAACTAATGAAAAACTGTTTTTT
>few|TRBV2|-|TRBJ1-5
CASSEAGPGWSYQPQHF
TGTGCCAGCAGTGAGGCGGGGCCTGGATGGAGCTATCAGCCCCAGCATTTT
>-|TRBV5-1|TRBD2|TRBJ2-3
CASSLGRGLARYTDTQYF
TGCGCCAGCAGCTTGGGCCGTGGACTAGCCAGATACACAGATACGCAGTATTTT
>-|TRBV25-1|-|TRBJ1-6
CASSGGFFNSNSPLHF
TGTGCCAGCAGTGGCGGATTTTTCAATTCAAATTCACCCCTCCACTTT
>-|TRBV30|-|TRBJ1-1
CAWGEAFF
TGTGCCTGGGGTGAAGCTTTCTTT
>once|TRBV6-5|TRBD1|TRBJ1-6
CASSSLFRGNNSPLHF
TGTGCCAGCAGTTCCCTCTTCAGGGGGAATAATTCACCCCTCCACTTT
>-|TRBV19|TRBD2|TRBJ2-1
CASVAGSSYNEQFF
TGTGCCAGTGTAGCGGGGAGCTCCTACAATGAGCAGTTCTTC
>many|TRBV2|-|TRBJ1-4
CASTSITTNEKLFF
TGTGCCAGCACGAGCATCACAACTAATGAAAAACTGTTTTTT
>-|TRBV29-1|TRBD1|TRBJ2-2
CSAGNRQGGTGELFF
TGCAGCGCCGGGAACCGACAGGGCGGCACCGGGGAGCTGTTTTTT
>-|TRBV19|-|TRBJ2-7
CASSITLDYEQYF
TGTGCCAGTAGTATCACATTAGACTACGAGCAGTACTTC
>-|TRBV7-7|TRBD2|TRBJ2-2
CASSLAEGAGGVTGELFF
TGTGCTAGCAGCTTAGCGGAAGGGGCGGGAGGCGTCACCGGGGAGCTGTTTTTT
>-|TRBV5-1|TRBD2|TRBJ2-3
CASRWTSGTFTDTQYF
TGCGCCAGCAGATGGACTAGCGGTACTTTCACAGATACGCAGTATTTT
>-|TRBV6-5|-|TRBJ2-7
CASSKRQTYEQYF
TGTGCCAGCAGCAAACGACAGACCTACGAGCAGTACTTC
>-|TRBV19|-|TRBJ2-6
CASSERVAGANVLTF
TGTGCCAGTAGCGAAAGGGTCGCTGGGGCCAACGTCCTGACTTTC
>-|TRBV11-2|-|TRBJ1-1
CASSPGLPNTEAFF
TGTGCCAGCAGCCCGGGACTGCCAAACACTGAAGCTTTCTTT
>-|TRBV15|-|TRBJ2-7
CATSRGIYEQYF
TGTGCCACCAGCAGAGGGATCTACGAGCAGTACTTC
>once|TRBV19|-|TRBJ2-1
CASSIWGENEQFF
TGTGCCAGTAGTATCTGGGGGGAGAATGAGCAGTTCTTC
>-|TRBV7-2|TRBD2|TRBJ2-3
CASSSIGPSSGGADTQYF
TGTGCCAGCAGCTCGATCGGACCGTCTAGCGGGGGGGCAGATACGCAGTATTTT
>-|TRBV19|-|TRBJ2-5
CASSTPSRGGPKETQYF
TGTGCCAGTAGTACTCCGTCGAGGGGGGGGCCTAAAGAGACCCAGTACTTC
>-|TRBV29-1|-|TRBJ1-2
CSVTTTGDGYTF
TGCAGCGTTACTACGACAGGAGATGGCTACACCTTC
>-|TRBV19|-|TRBJ2-2
CASSIGTGSTGELFF
TGTGCCAGTAGTATAGGAACTGGGAGCACCGGGGAGCTGTTTTTT
>-|TRBV10-1|TRBD2|TRBJ2-6
CASSAGTSSGANVLTF
TGCGCCAGCAGCGCCGGGACTAGCTCTGGGGCCAACGTCCTGACTTTC
>-|TRBV6-5|-|TRBJ2-1
CASSRDVPYNEQFF
TGTGCCAGCAGCCGGGACGTACCTTACAATGAGCAGTTCTTC
>once|TRBV6-6|TRBD2|TRBJ2-1
CASSPRGTSGVGSRNEQFF
TGTGCCAGCAGTCCCAGAGGGACTAGCGGGGTGGGGAGTAGGAATGAGCAGTTCTTC
>-|TRBV6-1|TRBD1|TRBJ2-1
CASSEAKGTDSSYNEQFF
TGTGCCAGCAGTGAAGCTAAGGGGACAGATAGCTCCTACAATGAGCAGTTCTTC
>-|TRBV27|-|TRBJ2-7
CASSRNAGTNTGEQYF
TGTGCCAGCAGTCGAAACGCCGGGACAAACACGGGCGAGCAGTACTTC